This entry is about one T cell receptor (beta chain). Its antigen is unknown. Base-call qualities are not available, and no considerably larger clone is one nucleotide away. Sequences MNHEY (CDR1) and SVGAGI (CDR2) are obtained from the germline V gene. Taken from cysteine to phenylalanine, the CDR3 has 16 residues. The DNA shown is the 48-base CDR3, in frame from base 1. The V and J ends are trimmed by 2 bases and 0 bases, leaving 11 bases between them. TCRbeta CDR3 regions were amplified from genomic DNA using the immunoSEQ Assay, a bias-controlled multiplex PCR. Turning to the authors' computational methods: The number of nucleated cells in each sample was estimated from the amplification of reference gene primers within the assay. To quantify the absolute abundance of each unique TCRbeta CDR3 rearrangement, sequence reads were collapsed and filtered. For each sample, productive Simpson clonality was calculated as the square root of Simpson's diversity index over productive rearrangements. The source is immuneACCESS, and TCRdb retained only in-frame sequences with V and J called. Part of the clones is not carried over; for the studies checked, unresolved V genes explain less than half of this, and the remainder is unexplained. V and J calls and clone size are given by that table; D and trimming were obtained from the DNA. This sample lists some 490,000 clones; 80% to 90% were detected once. In total, the top ten clones hold around 8% of the sample.

This entry belongs to a study of blood T cell repertoires in COVID-19 (dated by TCRdb to the early 2020s). Describing the broader study: The collaborator samples originated in the United States, Italy and Spain and spanned the acute and convalescent phases of COVID-19. The material from the prospective study consisted of cDNA or gDNA derived from T cells, B-cell-depleted T cells, or PBMCs. Deeply sampled blood TCRbeta repertoires from subjects exposed to, actively infected with, or recovered from COVID-19 were included in the dataset. A freely available public database, intended as a resource for researchers studying the immune response to SARS-CoV-2, is where the repertoires were released. Samples were obtained from the ongoing ImmuneRACE study (first 160 participants) and from 950 to 1,500 subjects provided by 6 global collaborators. Nearly every sample came with metadata listing a de-identified subject ID, COVID-19 status, age in years and sex. Where available, HLA class I and class II types were taken from metadata supplied by the sample provider and were not determined by assay-based typing.

What the study reported, not specific to this receptor: Clinical and demographic metadata were provided uncurated, with the amount varying by source and participant.

Enrolling through a virtual design, the prospective study's participants ranged in age from roughly 18 to 100 years and lived across around 25 United States geographic areas. In the prospective study, participants were assigned to cohorts based on the clinical history participants reported in a screening survey and a study questionnaire. Recovered participants in ImmuneRACE Cohort 3 were defined as having two consecutive negative NP/OP PCR tests, clearance from a healthcare professional, or resolution of symptoms. Mobile phlebotomists in the prospective study collected whole blood, serum and a nasopharyngeal or oropharyngeal swab from every participant. Additional blood draws and questionnaires over an approximately two-month period could optionally be provided by prospective study participants. Before DNA extraction, blood samples from the prospective study were shipped at room temperature or frozen.

The clonotype comes from a woman in her sixties or seventies who had recovered from COVID-19. Sequences were obtained from PBMCs or T cells enriched from blood (not recorded which). The V and J genes are TRBV6-5 and TRBJ2-1; 7 matching bases give a weak D call of TRBD1. The CDR3 region: CASSYAGQSSYNEQFF. Here is the DNA: TGTGCCAGCAGTTACGCGGGACAGAGCTCCTACAATGAGCAGTTCTTC.